The 29 T cell receptor beta chains presented below share a single source sample, sequenced in a study of blood T cell repertoires in COVID-19 (dated by TCRdb to about 2020). The library came from the immunoSEQ multiplex PCR assay. This is the immuneACCESS table as TCRdb keeps it, with only in-frame sequences that have V and J called. A part of the clones is gone; compared with another copy, unresolved V genes explain less than half, and the rest is unexplained. In this sample the table shows fewer than 650,000 clones, 85% to 90% of which occur a single time. The ten largest make up roughly 8% of the sample. Sequenced material: peripheral blood. Receptors originate from a woman in her fifties or sixties with COVID-19, enrolled during active disease.

The rearrangement links TRBV6-1 to TRBJ2-2; 8 nucleotides match TRBD1. J lost 8 bases, V lost 4 bases, and 12 bases had no gene match. CDR3 size: 16 residues. In germline, CDR1 is MNHNS, CDR2 SASEGT. For the CDR3, the DNA is TGTGCCAGCAGTGTCCGGGACAGGCCTGTAAGAGGGGAGCTGTTTTTT. Translating it yields CASSVRDRPVRGELFF.

The chain has TRBV2 and TRBJ2-2; tentatively, D is TRBD2 (6 bases). In germline, CDR1 is SNHLY, CDR2 FYNNEI. The CDR3 has 17 amino acids. The V and J ends lost 4 bases and 1 base respectively, with 16 bases between them. The CDR3 loop is CASSVGRAAGNTGELFF. In DNA form, the CDR3 reads TGTGCCAGCAGTGTAGGAAGGGCAGCGGGGAACACCGGGGAGCTGTTTTTT.

V gene TRBV7-8 combines with J gene TRBJ2-7; D is possibly TRBD2 (5 bases). Germline V CDR1 and CDR2: SGHVS, FQNEAQ. The germline V and J ends were trimmed by 1 base and 4 bases, with 11 bases remaining between them. CDR3 length equals 14 residues. The CDR3 reads CASSLGRGSYEQYF. CDR3 nucleotide sequence: TGTGCCAGCAGCTTAGGGCGCGGGTCATACGAGCAGTACTTC.

This chain joins TRBV2 and TRBJ2-7; 8 bases map to TRBD2. This CDR3 has 14 residues. Germline CDR1 SNHLY, CDR2 FYNNEI. V gave up 4 bases and J gave up 6 bases; unmatched junction bases: 8. The CDR3 loop is CASSARTSQGEQYF. CDR3 in DNA: TGTGCCAGCAGTGCTAGGACTAGCCAAGGCGAGCAGTACTTC. Variable domain in full (rest from reference TRBV2 and TRBJ2-7): EPEVTQTPSHQVTQMGQEVILRCVPISNHLYFYWYRQILGQKVEFLVSFYNNEISEKSEIFDDQFSVERPDGSNFTLKIRSTKLEDSAMYFCASSARTSQGEQYFGPGTRLTVT.

The chain links TRBV12-3 or TRBV12-4 to TRBJ2-3; D gene unclear. Trimming left V 4 bases short and J 4 bases short, with 6 bases between. The CDR3 sequence is 12 residues long. CDR3 in DNA: TGTGCCAGCAGTTCTTCTCCAGATACGCAGTATTTT. Protein: CASSSSPDTQYF.

The CDR3: CASTWTDSPYSPLHF. The DNA for the CDR3 is TGTGCCAGCACCTGGACTGATTCCCCTTATTCACCCCTCCACTTT. The chain is built from TRBV5-5 and TRBJ1-6, with unresolved D. V lost 6 bases, J lost 8 bases, and 18 bases lay in between. CDR1 is SGHKS and CDR2 is YYEKEE in the germline V gene (reference sequence). The CDR3 contains 15 residues.

This rearrangement joins TRBV6-4 to TRBJ1-1; D remains ambiguous. The germline V gene has CDR1 MRHNA and CDR2 SNTAGT. CDR3 size: 13 residues. V lost 3 bases and J 1 base, leaving 6 bases between the germline ends. CDR3 region: CASSEWRNTEAFF. The DNA for the CDR3 is TGTGCCAGCAGTGAATGGAGGAACACTGAAGCTTTCTTT.

V gene TRBV20-1 combines with J gene TRBJ1-1; no reliable D call. In germline, CDR1 is DFQATT, CDR2 SNEGSKA (reference sequence). Deletions cut 8 bases from V and 7 bases from J, with 14 bases between. The CDR3 sequence is 11 residues long. The chain's CDR3 is CSFDTNFEAFF. Here the CDR3 DNA reads TGCAGTTTTGACACGAACTTTGAAGCTTTCTTT.

The chain combines TRBV10-3 with TRBJ1-1; D remains unclear. Per germline, CDR1 ENHRY and CDR2 SYGVKD. The V end was cut by 0 bases, the J end by 0 bases, with 8 bases between. This CDR3 contains 15 residues. CDR3 DNA sequence: TGTGCCATCAGTGAGTCTTCCCCAATGAACACTGAAGCTTTCTTT. Residues: CAISESSPMNTEAFF.

CDR3 amino acids: CASRGTGKDEQYF. CDR3 in DNA: TGTGCCAGCAGAGGGACAGGGAAGGACGAGCAGTACTTC. The chain links TRBV25-1 to TRBJ2-7; 9 bases agree with TRBD1. Germline assignment: CDR1 MGHDK and CDR2 SYGVNS. V gave up 6 bases and J gave up 5 bases; unmatched junction bases: 5. The CDR3 spans 13 residues.

V is TRBV19 and J is TRBJ1-4; 8 positions match TRBD1. J was trimmed by 2 bases and V by 7 bases; bases with no gene match: 6. The CDR3 is 15 residues long. Per germline, CDR1 LNHDA and CDR2 SQIVND (reference sequence). The CDR3 nucleotides are TGTGCCAGTACCAGGGGGGACAGGACTAATGAAAAACTGTTTTTT. Amino acids: CASTRGDRTNEKLFF. Full variable domain (rest looked up from reference TRBV19 and TRBJ1-4): DGGITQSPKYLFRKEGQNVTLSCEQNLNHDAMYWYRQDPGQGLRLIYYSQIVNDFQKGDIAEGYSVSREKKESFPLTVTSAQKNPTAFYLCASTRGDRTNEKLFFGSGTQLSVL.

The rearrangement links TRBV7-3 to TRBJ1-2; D might be TRBD1 (6 bases). The CDR3 is made up of 14 amino acids. With 7 bases removed from V and 4 bases from J, the gap between germline ends came to 16 bases. Germline CDR1 reads SGHTA; CDR2 reads FQGTGA. CDR3 residues: CASNSDRLLYGYTF. The CDR3 region has the DNA TGTGCCAGCAACTCTGACAGGCTTCTCTATGGCTACACCTTC.

This sequence joins TRBV20-1 and TRBJ2-5; D uncertain. Germline V gives CDR1 DFQATT, CDR2 SNEGSKA (reference sequence). This CDR3 is 11 amino acids long. The V end lost 0 bases, the J end lost 5 bases, and 4 bases lay between the germline ends. In DNA, the CDR3 is TGCAGTGCTAGAGAGCAGGAGACCCAGTACTTC. It yields the protein CSAREQETQYF.

The chain uses TRBV10-2 and TRBJ1-2, with 12 bases aligning to TRBD1. Germline values: CDR1 WSHSY, CDR2 SAAADI. The CDR3 is 16 residues long. Trimming took 4 bases from V and 3 from J; bases not matched to a gene: 6. The CDR3 nucleotides are TGCGCCAGCAGTGCGGGGGGACAGGGGGCAGACTATGGCTACACCTTC. Residues: CASSAGGQGADYGYTF.

As for this clone: Other DNA sequences in the sample encode the same CDR3. The chain links TRBV5-4 to TRBJ1-4; no reliable D call. There are 15 residues in the CDR3. V was pared by 2 bases and J by 0 bases, with 8 bases between. The germline V gene encodes CDR1 SGHNT and CDR2 YYREEE (reference sequence). CDR3 in amino acids: CASSFSGATNEKLFF. For the CDR3, the DNA is TGTGCCAGCAGCTTTAGCGGTGCAACTAATGAAAAACTGTTTTTT.

The CDR3 loop reads CASSLEPRGTYEQYF. The DNA of the CDR3 is TGCGCCAGCAGCTTGGAGCCCAGGGGGACCTACGAGCAGTACTTC. The rearrangement joins TRBV5-1 to TRBJ2-7, with 7 nucleotides matching TRBD1. Germline CDR1 is SGHRS and CDR2 is YFSETQ. The V segment lost 0 bases and the J segment 2 bases; nucleotides outside the gene matches: 5. The CDR3 is made up of 15 amino acids.

This clone appeared once. The chain employs TRBV20-1 and TRBJ1-6, with TRBD1 identical over 8 bases. This CDR3 comprises 14 residues. Germline V gene lookup returns CDR1 DFQATT and CDR2 SNEGSKA (reference sequence). V gave up 3 bases and J gave up 10 bases; unmatched junction bases: 8. CDR3 protein: CSASSGTGGSPLHF. The CDR3 DNA reads as TGCAGTGCTAGTTCGGGGACAGGAGGATCACCCCTCCACTTT.

The rearrangement joins TRBV19 to TRBJ1-6; D gene ambiguous. This CDR3 has 15 residues. With 6 bases removed from V and 3 bases from J, the gap between germline ends came to 12 bases. From germline, CDR1 is LNHDA and CDR2 SQIVND (reference sequence). The CDR3 loop is CASRTQFYYNSPLHF. CDR3 in DNA: TGTGCCAGTAGAACACAGTTCTACTATAATTCACCCCTCCACTTT.

The rearrangement joins TRBV11-3 to TRBJ1-2; 8 bases align to TRBD1. The junction had 10 bases not matched to a gene; V was cut back by 6 bases and J by 4 bases. Germline V gives CDR1 SGHNT, CDR2 YENEEA. This CDR3 comprises 15 residues. The CDR3 DNA sequence: TGTGCCAGCAGTCTAGGGGACAGGATGAGCTATGGCTACACCTTC. Its translation: CASSLGDRMSYGYTF.

The rearrangement links TRBV5-1 to TRBJ2-2; 8 nucleotides agree with TRBD1. With 4 bases clipped from V and 4 bases from J, the junction kept 15 bases outside the gene matches. This CDR3 contains 18 residues. Germline lookup yields CDR1 SGHRS and CDR2 YFSETQ. CDR3 bases: TGCGCCAGCAGCGTGATACCGTACTGGACAGGGTCCACCGGGGAGCTGTTTTTT. This encodes CASSVIPYWTGSTGELFF. The full variable domain, completed using reference TRBV5-1 and TRBJ2-2, is KAGVTQTPRYLIKTRGQQVTLSCSPISGHRSVSWYQQTPGQGLQFLFEYFSETQRNKGNFPGRFSGRQFSNSRSEMNVSTLELGDSALYLCASSVIPYWTGSTGELFFGEGSRLTVL.

The chain joins TRBV12-3 or TRBV12-4 to TRBJ1-2; perhaps TRBD1 as D (6 bases). The CDR3 spans 12 residues. V was shortened by 7 bases and J by 4 bases, with 10 bases between the two germline ends. CDR3 residues: CASTSGAYGYTF. CDR3 nucleotides: TGTGCCAGCACCTCAGGGGCCTATGGCTACACCTTC.

The chain recombines TRBV5-4 with TRBJ2-6, with TRBD1 as a possible D gene (6 bases). CDR3 length: 15 amino acids. Per germline, CDR1 SGHNT and CDR2 YYREEE (reference sequence). V shed 1 base and J shed 6 bases, with 11 bases lying between them. CDR3 loop: CASSLQGPPANVLTF. The CDR3, as DNA: TGTGCCAGCAGCTTGCAGGGGCCCCCGGCCAACGTCCTGACTTTC.

The chain uses TRBV1 and TRBJ2-2; the tabulated D call, TRBD2, remains unverified against the DNA. TRBV1 is flagged as a pseudogene. The CDR3 consists of 17 residues. In DNA form, the CDR3 reads TGCACCAGCAGCCAGGGACTGGGCTACAAGAACACCGGGGAGCTGTTTTTT. Translation: CTSSQGLGYKNTGELFF.

J is TRBJ2-5 and V is TRBV2; no definite D call. The V gene lost 5 bases and the J gene lost 5 bases, with 12 bases spanning the gap. Germline V gene lookup returns CDR1 SNHLY and CDR2 FYNNEI. The CDR3 spans 13 residues. In DNA form, the CDR3 reads TGTGCCAGCAGTCACAGCTTTGAGGAGACCCAGTACTTC. Translated: CASSHSFEETQYF.

The V call is TRBV6-6, the J call TRBJ1-6; D gene ambiguous. This CDR3 is 16 amino acids long. V gave up 7 bases and J gave up 3 bases, with 16 bases separating them. Germline V gene data show CDR1 as MNHNY and CDR2 as SVGAGI (reference sequence). In DNA form, the CDR3 reads TGTGCCAGCAATCAAGATAGAGCTGTCTATAATTCACCCCTCCACTTT. Its protein is CASNQDRAVYNSPLHF.

The CDR3 protein is CAWRIGGADDEQFF. As DNA, the CDR3 is TGTGCCTGGAGGATCGGGGGGGCCGACGATGAGCAGTTCTTC. The chain employs TRBV30 and TRBJ2-1; 8 bases align to TRBD2. Germline-derived CDR1 and CDR2 are GTSNPN and SVGIG (reference sequence). Losses at the gene ends were 3 bases for V and 8 bases for J; bases not matched to a gene: 9. This CDR3 comprises 14 residues.

J is TRBJ2-1 and V is TRBV7-2, with TRBD1 matching over 9 bases. V dropped 1 base and J dropped 8; count of bases not matched to a gene: 0. The CDR3 runs to 13 residues. Germline V gives CDR1 SGHTA, CDR2 FQGNSA. DNA of the CDR3: TGTGCCAGCAGCTTAGGGACAGGGGATGAGCAGTTCTTC. Translation: CASSLGTGDEQFF.

J is TRBJ1-3 and V is TRBV7-6; no definite D call. Looked up from germline, CDR1 is SGHVS and CDR2 is FNYEAQ. This CDR3 spans 16 amino acids. V lost 4 bases and J 1 base, leaving 14 bases between the germline ends. The CDR3 region is CASSSKTALSGNTIYF. The CDR3 nucleotides are TGTGCCAGCAGCTCAAAGACGGCACTATCTGGAAACACCATATATTTT.

Here the CDR3 DNA reads TGTGCCAGCAGCTCCCGTAGACAGAGCTATGGCTACACCTTC. It specifies CASSSRRQSYGYTF. V gene TRBV9 combines with J gene TRBJ1-2, with D possibly matching TRBD1 (5 bases). V dropped 4 bases and J dropped 4 bases, with 14 bases sitting between them. CDR3 length: 14 residues. Per germline, CDR1 SGDLS and CDR2 YYNGEE.